What follows are 13 T cell receptor beta chains derived from one specimen sequenced in a study of cytotoxic CD8 clonotypes in ibrutinib-treated CLL. Sequencing used immunoSEQ multiplex PCR; TCRdb keeps in-frame clones, though not all of them. The sample yields tens of thousands of clones, 55% to 75% seen once. The specimen comprised PBMCs, sampled after 12 months of ibrutinib treatment. These receptors were collected from a human donor with chronic lymphocytic leukemia.

The rearrangement joins TRBV27 to TRBJ1-2; TRBD1 is a possible D gene (5 bases). CDR1 MNHEY and CDR2 SMNVEV come from the germline V gene (reference sequence). V dropped 5 bases and J dropped 2 bases, with 12 bases sitting between them. The CDR3 spans 14 residues. The CDR3 reads CASSPHRTNYGYTF. The CDR3 DNA follows: TGTGCCAGCAGTCCGCACAGGACAAACTATGGCTACACCTTC.

This clone appeared a few times. V and J are TRBV9 and TRBJ2-2, with 12 bases aligning to TRBD2. With V trimmed by 0 bases and J by 4 bases, 1 base remained unmatched. CDR1 SGDLS and CDR2 YYNGEE come from the germline V gene. The CDR3 runs 16 residues. The CDR3 region is CASSVASGRATGELFF. CDR3 in DNA: TGTGCCAGCAGCGTAGCTAGCGGGAGGGCCACCGGGGAGCTGTTTTTT.

The chain carries TRBV30 and TRBJ2-5; no clear D gene. Trimming stripped 0 bases from V and 2 bases from J, with 10 bases between. Germline values: CDR1 GTSNPN, CDR2 SVGIG (reference sequence). The CDR3 is made up of 14 amino acids. CDR3 amino acids: CAWSVRGKQETQYF. CDR3 sequence (DNA): TGTGCCTGGAGTGTACGTGGCAAGCAAGAGACCCAGTACTTC. Full variable domain (missing parts from reference TRBV30 and TRBJ2-5): SQTIHQWPATLVQPVGSPLSLECTVEGTSNPNLYWYRQAAGRGLQLLFYSVGIGQISSEVPQNLSASRPQDRQFILSSKKLLLSDSGFYLCAWSVRGKQETQYFGPGTRLLVL.

This clone was observed a few times. The chain joins TRBV14 to TRBJ2-4; TRBD2 matches 7 bases. This CDR3 contains 19 residues. V was pared by 0 bases and J by 1 base, with 12 bases of the junction left unmatched. The germline V gene encodes CDR1 SGHDN and CDR2 FVKESK. CDR3: CASSQDATGGSLAKNIQYF. CDR3 coding DNA: TGTGCCAGCAGCCAAGACGCGACGGGAGGTTCCCTTGCCAAAAACATTCAGTACTTC.

The chain recombines TRBV19 with TRBJ2-7, with D maybe TRBD1 (6 bases). The CDR3 contains 14 residues. V was clipped by 3 bases and J by 4 bases, with 13 bases between them. The germline V gene has CDR1 LNHDA and CDR2 SQIVND (reference sequence). CDR3 in amino acids: CASSIFQGQYEQYF. The CDR3 DNA reads as TGTGCCAGTAGTATTTTCCAGGGGCAGTACGAGCAGTACTTC.

This chain uses TRBV28 with TRBJ2-4, with D possibly being TRBD2 (6 bases). This CDR3 contains 13 residues. V was shortened by 5 bases and J by 6 bases, with 11 bases between the two germline ends. Germline lookup yields CDR1 MDHEN and CDR2 SYDVKM. Here the CDR3 DNA reads TGTGCCAGCAGTCCCCGGGACTCAAACATTCAGTACTTC. This gives the protein CASSPRDSNIQYF. The full variable domain, its missing parts supplied by reference TRBV28 and TRBJ2-4, is DVKVTQSSRYLVKRTGEKVFLECVQDMDHENMFWYRQDPGLGLRLIYFSYDVKMKEKGDIPEGYSVSREKKERFSLILESASTNQTSMYLCASSPRDSNIQYFGAGTRLSVL.

The chain has TRBV28 and TRBJ1-2; D may be TRBD1 (6 bases). The CDR3 has 15 amino acids. Looked up from germline, CDR1 is MDHEN and CDR2 is SYDVKM. Trimming took 3 bases from V and 5 from J, leaving 16 bases between them. This CDR3 is CASSLVTGLGYGYTF. The CDR3 DNA is TGTGCCAGCAGTTTGGTGACAGGCCTTGGGTATGGCTACACCTTC.

V is TRBV6-5 and J is TRBJ1-5, with D unclear. Germline V lookup: CDR1 MNHEY, CDR2 SVGAGI. The CDR3 has 14 residues. The V end lost 4 bases, the J end lost 4 bases, and 11 bases lay between the germline ends. This chain's CDR3 is CASSLGQTNQPQHF. The CDR3 DNA sequence: TGTGCCAGCAGTTTAGGCCAGACTAATCAGCCCCAGCATTTT.

The V gene is TRBV7-8, the J gene TRBJ2-1, with D perhaps TRBD1 (5 bases). V shed 5 bases and J shed 7 bases, with 18 bases lying between them. The CDR3 is 15 residues long. CDR1 is SGHVS and CDR2 is FQNEAQ in the germline V gene. CDR3 residues: CASSPRSRVENEQFF. Here the CDR3 DNA reads TGTGCCAGCAGCCCGCGGTCCAGGGTGGAGAATGAGCAGTTCTTC.

V usage is TRBV6-5 and J usage is TRBJ2-2; 7 nucleotides align to TRBD2. The length of the CDR3 is 15 residues. V lost 6 bases to trimming and J lost 0 bases; unmatched junction nucleotides: 4. Germline assignment: CDR1 MNHEY and CDR2 SVGAGI. CDR3 amino acids: CASREGGPNTGELFF. CDR3 DNA sequence: TGTGCCAGCAGAGAGGGAGGGCCGAACACCGGGGAGCTGTTTTTT.

The chain carries TRBV10-3 and TRBJ2-7; 8 bases align to TRBD2. This CDR3 region has 13 residues. Germline V gene data show CDR1 as ENHRY and CDR2 as SYGVKD. J was trimmed by 7 bases and V by 2 bases; bases with no gene match: 4. The CDR3 sequence: CAISEPGGREQYF. Here the CDR3 DNA reads TGTGCCATCAGTGAGCCGGGAGGGAGGGAGCAGTACTTC.

The rearrangement links TRBV6-5 to TRBJ2-1; D gene unclear. Germline V gives CDR1 MNHEY, CDR2 SVGAGI. This CDR3 comprises 16 residues. V lost 4 bases, J lost 0 bases, and 13 bases lay in between. The CDR3 is CASSFEALSSYNEQFF. The CDR3 bases are TGTGCCAGCAGTTTCGAAGCGTTGAGCTCCTACAATGAGCAGTTCTTC.

The rearrangement links TRBV7-2 to TRBJ2-2; D gene unclear. The V gene lost 7 bases and the J gene lost 0 bases, with 12 bases spanning the gap. The V gene's germline CDR1 is SGHTA and CDR2 FQGNSA. The CDR3 is 15 amino acids. The CDR3 loop is CASNPLLTNTGELFF. The DNA for the CDR3 is TGTGCCAGCAACCCTCTCCTGACGAACACCGGGGAGCTGTTTTTT. The complete variable domain, with remaining parts taken from reference TRBV7-2 and TRBJ2-2, reads GAGVSQSPSNKVTEKGKDVELRCDPISGHTALYWYRQSLGQGLEFLIYFQGNSAPDKSGLPSDRFSAERTGGSVSTLTIQRTQQEDSAVYLCASNPLLTNTGELFFGEGSRLTVL.